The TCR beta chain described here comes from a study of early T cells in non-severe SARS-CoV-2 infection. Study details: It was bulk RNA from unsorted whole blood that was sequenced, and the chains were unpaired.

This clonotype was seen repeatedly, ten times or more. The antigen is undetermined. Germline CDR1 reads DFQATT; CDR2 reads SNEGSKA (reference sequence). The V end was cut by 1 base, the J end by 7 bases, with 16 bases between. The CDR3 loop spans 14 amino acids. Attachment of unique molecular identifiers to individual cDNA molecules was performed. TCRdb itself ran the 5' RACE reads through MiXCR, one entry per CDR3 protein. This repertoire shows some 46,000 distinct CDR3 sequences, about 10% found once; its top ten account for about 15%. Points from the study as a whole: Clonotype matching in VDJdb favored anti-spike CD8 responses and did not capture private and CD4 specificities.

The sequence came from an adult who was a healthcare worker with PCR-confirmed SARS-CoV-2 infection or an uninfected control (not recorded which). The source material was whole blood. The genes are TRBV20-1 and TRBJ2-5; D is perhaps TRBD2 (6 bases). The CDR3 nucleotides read TGCAGTGCTAGAGGAGTTGGGACTGGTGGGACCCAGTACTTC. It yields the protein CSARGVGTGGTQYF.